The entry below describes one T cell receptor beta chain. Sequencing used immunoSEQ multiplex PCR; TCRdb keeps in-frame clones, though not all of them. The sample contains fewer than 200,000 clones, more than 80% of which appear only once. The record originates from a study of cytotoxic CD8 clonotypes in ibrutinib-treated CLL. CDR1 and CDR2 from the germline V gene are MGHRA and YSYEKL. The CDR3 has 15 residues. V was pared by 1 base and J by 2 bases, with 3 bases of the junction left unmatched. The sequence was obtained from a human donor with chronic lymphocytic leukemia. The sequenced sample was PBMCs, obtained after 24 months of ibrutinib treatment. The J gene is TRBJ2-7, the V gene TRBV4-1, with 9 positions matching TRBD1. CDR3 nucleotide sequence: TGCGCCAGCAGCCAAGGGACAGGGGTCCCCTACGAGCAGTACTTC. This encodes CASSQGTGVPYEQYF.